This TCR beta chain was sequenced during a study of shared clonotypes between healthy human individuals. Study conclusions and caveats: Relative to clonotypes present in all four donors, those not shared had lower generation probabilities.

Comment on this clone: Its antigen remains unidentified. Distinct nucleotide sequences in the sample also encode this CDR3.

This CDR3 contains 14 residues. Germline-derived CDR1 and CDR2 are SGHVS and FNYEAQ. J gave up 2 bases and V 6 bases, and 5 bases lay outside the gene matches. In the naive CD8 group, cells lacked CD45RO and were positively selected for CCR7, so terminally differentiated effector memory CD45RA+ cells were left out. Assay: immunoSEQ multiplex PCR; the TCRdb copy retains only in-frame clones and omits some. The sample carries millions of clones, approximately 94% recorded once. The sequence derives from a man aged 18-30 years in good health. Sequences were obtained from naive CD8+ T cells sorted from blood. The V gene is TRBV7-6, the J gene TRBJ1-1; TRBD1 matches 8 bases. This CDR3 is CASSPGGPNTEAFF. The CDR3 nucleotides read TGTGCCAGCAGTCCAGGGGGCCCTAACACTGAAGCTTTCTTT.